These 28 T cell receptor beta chains originate from one sample sequenced in a study of Graves' ophthalmopathy and Graves' hyperthyroidism (dated by TCRdb to 2017 to 2018). The run used an Illumina HiSeq 2000. For repertoire sequencing, TCR beta CDR3 regions were amplified from RNA transcripts. HTBI primers and the Qiagen OneStep RT-PCR kit were used in a first-round RT-PCR, which was followed by a second-round multiplex PCR, size selection and purification. Clones were called with MiXCR by TCRdb after fastp trimmed the public reads at Q25, and only in-frame beta chains were retained. Rows with one shared CDR3 protein collapse into an entry with the most common genes and DNA. Present in this sample are some 200,000 distinct CDR3 sequences, approximately 29% of which were seen just once. Together, the top ten hold approximately 9% of the sample. The sequenced sample consisted of peripheral blood. These receptors originate from a man aged 50 or older with Graves' ophthalmopathy. Donor details come from another sample of the same person, matched by shared clones.

This clonotype occurred many times. The rearrangement links TRBV11-2 to TRBJ1-6, with D tentatively TRBD1 (6 bases). The CDR3 length is 17 residues. CDR1 SGHAT and CDR2 FQNNGV come from the germline V gene. The V and J ends lost 3 bases and 13 bases respectively, with 25 bases between them. CDR3 protein: CASSFPQGGSRAGPLHF. CDR3 DNA: TGTGCCAGCAGCTTCCCACAGGGTGGTTCCCGAGCGGGTCCCCTCCACTTT.

The chain is built from TRBV7-8 and TRBJ2-7; possible D gene TRBD2, 5 bases. The germline V gene has CDR1 SGHVS and CDR2 FQNEAQ. This CDR3 has 14 amino acids. V gave up 3 bases and J gave up 6 bases, with 15 bases separating them. The CDR3 loop is CASSFLEGYSEQYF. CDR3 nucleotides: TGTGCCAGCAGCTTCTTAGAGGGTTATAGCGAGCAGTACTTC.

This clonotype has ten or more counts. This chain links TRBV7-2 with TRBJ1-5; D is perhaps TRBD1 (5 bases). Between the trimmed V and J ends, which lost 5 bases and 6 bases, there was a span of 17 bases. Germline V gives CDR1 SGHTA, CDR2 FQGNSA. CDR3 length equals 15 residues. In nucleotides, the CDR3 is TGTGCCAGCAGCCGAGACAGTGAAAAGGTTCAGCCCCAGCATTTT. This encodes CASSRDSEKVQPQHF.

This rearrangement joins TRBV2 to TRBJ1-6; D remains ambiguous. The germline V gene encodes CDR1 SNHLY and CDR2 FYNNEI. Trimming shortened V by 1 base and J by 9 bases, and 7 bases separated the two germline ends. The CDR3 consists of 13 residues. The CDR3 region is CASSEVMGSPLHF. The DNA of the CDR3 is TGTGCCAGCAGTGAAGTCATGGGTTCACCCCTCCACTTT. Filled out from reference TRBV2 and TRBJ1-6, the complete variable domain reads EPEVTQTPSHQVTQMGQEVILRCVPISNHLYFYWYRQILGQKVEFLVSFYNNEISEKSEIFDDQFSVERPDGSNFTLKIRSTKLEDSAMYFCASSEVMGSPLHFGNGTRLTVT.

This clonotype has ten or more counts. The gene calls are TRBV18 and TRBJ1-1, with unresolved D. Trimming stripped 6 bases from V and 1 base from J, with 12 bases between. The CDR3 totals 14 residues. Germline V lookup: CDR1 KGHSH, CDR2 LQKENI. CDR3 sequence (DNA): TGTGCCAGCTCGACGGGCGGGCGGAACACTGAAGCTTTCTTT. It translates to CASSTGGRNTEAFF.

This clonotype appeared a single time. CDR3 region: CASSTGGAWNTEAFF. CDR3 DNA: TGTGCCAGCAGTACAGGGGGCGCGTGGAACACTGAAGCTTTCTTT. The V gene is TRBV12-3 or TRBV12-4, the J gene TRBJ1-1; 9 nucleotides line up with TRBD1. V dropped 5 bases and J dropped 1; count of bases not matched to a gene: 5. This CDR3 has 15 amino acids.

Comments on this clonotype: This may be a read error: a much more frequent sequence differs by one nucleotide. The chain couples TRBV11-2 to TRBJ2-5; D is perhaps TRBD2 (5 bases). Looked up from germline, CDR1 is SGHAT and CDR2 is FQNNGV. The CDR3 contains 15 residues. The CDR3 sequence: CASSSSSLVGETKYF. The CDR3 DNA sequence: TGTGCCAGCAGCTCCTCTAGTCTGGTTGGGGAGACCAAGTACTTC.

This clonotype has at least ten counts. The CDR3 nucleotides read TGTGCCAGCAGCTTAGTTGGGTTATCCTACGAGCAGTACTTC. This translates into CASSLVGLSYEQYF. The chain couples TRBV11-2 to TRBJ2-7; D is ambiguous. V was trimmed by 1 base and J by 1 base, leaving 8 bases between them. CDR1 SGHAT and CDR2 FQNNGV come from the germline V gene. The CDR3 is 14 residues long.

This clonotype was counted at least ten times. The chain's CDR3 is CASSPPARGAVLAEAFF. CDR3 sequence (DNA): TGTGCCAGTAGCCCCCCCGCGAGGGGAGCTGTTTTGGCTGAAGCTTTCTTT. The chain carries TRBV19 and TRBJ1-1, with a possible D match to TRBD1 (5 bases). Germline V gives CDR1 LNHDA, CDR2 SQIVND (reference sequence). The CDR3 loop spans 17 amino acids. Trimming shortened V by 6 bases and J by 6 bases, and 26 bases separated the two germline ends.

This clonotype was recorded at least ten times. The gene calls are TRBV6-1 and TRBJ2-7, with 7 bases fitting TRBD2. The V segment lost 6 bases and the J segment 0 bases; nucleotides outside the gene matches: 5. CDR1 is MNHNS and CDR2 is SASEGT in the germline V gene. The CDR3 spans 14 residues. CDR3 nucleotide sequence: TGTGCCAGCAGCGCACCGGGGGGCTCCTACGAGCAGTACTTC. Amino acid sequence: CASSAPGGSYEQYF.

In its sample, this clonotype was seen many times. The chain combines TRBV28 with TRBJ1-1; a weak D match, TRBD1 (5 bases). CDR1 and CDR2 from the germline V gene are MDHEN and SYDVKM. V was shortened by 2 bases and J by 3 bases, with 7 bases between the two germline ends. The CDR3 extends over 13 amino acids. This chain's CDR3 is CASSLGGDTEAFF. The CDR3 bases are TGTGCCAGCAGTTTAGGGGGTGACACTGAAGCTTTCTTT.

This clonotype was detected ten times or more. The gene calls are TRBV28 and TRBJ1-1; 9 nucleotides align to TRBD1. Germline assignment: CDR1 MDHEN and CDR2 SYDVKM. Trimming at V came to 4 bases and at J to 1 base, leaving 4 bases not matched to a gene. The CDR3 is 15 residues long. CDR3 protein: CASSSQGAWNTEAFF. The DNA of the CDR3 is TGTGCCAGCAGTTCACAGGGGGCATGGAACACTGAAGCTTTCTTT.

This clonotype was seen ten or more times. The chain recombines TRBV3-1 with TRBJ1-1; D is uncertain. This CDR3 is built from 14 residues. Trimming removed 2 bases from V and 11 bases from J, with 18 bases in between. The V gene's germline CDR1 is LGHDT and CDR2 YNNKEL (reference sequence). The CDR3 reads CASSQPSGGGAAFF. For the CDR3, the DNA is TGTGCCAGCAGCCAACCCTCGGGCGGAGGAGCGGCTTTCTTT.

This clonotype was picked up a small number of times. The chain recombines TRBV24-1 with TRBJ1-1, with D unresolved. The CDR3 has 13 amino acids. Trimming removed 5 bases at V and 3 bases at J, with 9 bases between. Germline assignment: CDR1 KGHDR and CDR2 SFDVKD. The CDR3 here is CATSAQADTEAFF. For the CDR3, the DNA is TGTGCCACCAGTGCCCAGGCGGACACTGAAGCTTTCTTT.

This clonotype was counted ten times or more. The chain joins TRBV28 to TRBJ2-7, with TRBD2 matching 9 bases. The CDR3 consists of 15 residues. The junction had 10 bases not matched to a gene; V was cut back by 3 bases and J by 7 bases. Per germline, CDR1 MDHEN and CDR2 SYDVKM. The CDR3 sequence: CASSFRTSVLREQYF. CDR3 DNA sequence: TGTGCCAGCAGTTTCAGGACTAGCGTCTTACGGGAGCAGTACTTC.

This clonotype was recorded many times. The rearrangement uses TRBV12-3 or TRBV12-4 and TRBJ1-6; maybe TRBD1 (6 bases). V was clipped by 1 base and J by 7 bases, with 11 bases between them. The CDR3 consists of 15 residues. The DNA for the CDR3 is TGTGCCAGCAGTTTAGGGGGAAGGGGGAATTCACCCCTCCACTTT. Amino acids: CASSLGGRGNSPLHF.

This clonotype has a count of ten or more. The chain employs TRBV11-2 and TRBJ2-7; possible D gene TRBD2, 6 bases. Per the germline V gene, CDR1 is SGHAT and CDR2 is FQNNGV. This CDR3 contains 15 residues. Trimming left V 2 bases short and J 2 bases short, with 13 bases between. The CDR3, as DNA: TGTGCCAGCAGCTTACAGCAGGGAGGCCCCTACGAGCAGTACTTC. It specifies CASSLQQGGPYEQYF.

The table lists this clonotype with many counts. The chain has TRBV19 and TRBJ2-7; D is unresolved. CDR1 is LNHDA and CDR2 is SQIVND in the germline V gene (reference sequence). Between the trimmed V and J ends, which lost 0 bases and 3 bases, there was a span of 15 bases. This CDR3 is built from 16 residues. The CDR3 DNA reads as TGTGCCAGTAGTATAGATCAGAGGCAAACCGTCTACGAGCAGTACTTC. It translates to CASSIDQRQTVYEQYF. The whole variable domain, filled in from reference TRBV19 and TRBJ2-7, reads DGGITQSPKYLFRKEGQNVTLSCEQNLNHDAMYWYRQDPGQGLRLIYYSQIVNDFQKGDIAEGYSVSREKKESFPLTVTSAQKNPTAFYLCASSIDQRQTVYEQYFGPGTRLTVT.

This clonotype has a count of ten or more. The gene calls are TRBV30 and TRBJ2-5; weak D call: TRBD2 (6 bases). Trimming left V 1 base short and J 5 bases short, with 11 bases between. Germline V gene sequence: CDR1 GTSNPN, CDR2 SVGIG (reference sequence). CDR3 length: 13 residues. CDR3 nucleotide sequence: TGTGCCTGGAGTGCGGACGGGAGTGAGACCCAGTACTTC. Translated: CAWSADGSETQYF. Supplemented by reference TRBV30 and TRBJ2-5, the full variable domain reads SQTIHQWPATLVQPVGSPLSLECTVEGTSNPNLYWYRQAAGRGLQLLFYSVGIGQISSEVPQNLSASRPQDRQFILSSKKLLLSDSGFYLCAWSADGSETQYFGPGTRLLVL.

The chain is built from TRBV7-2 and TRBJ2-5; the match to TRBD2 covers 10 bases. CDR1 is SGHTA, CDR2 FQGNSA, per germline. There are 16 residues in the CDR3. With 5 bases clipped from V and 3 bases from J, the junction kept 9 bases outside the gene matches. Written as DNA, the CDR3 is TGTGCCAGCAGCCCTCCCAGACTAGCGGGCAAAGAGACCCAGTACTTC. This translates into CASSPPRLAGKETQYF.

This clonotype was counted many times. The chain uses TRBV19 and TRBJ1-1; D not certain. Germline V gene data show CDR1 as LNHDA and CDR2 as SQIVND (reference sequence). This CDR3 contains 11 residues. Trimming removed 7 bases at V and 1 base at J, with 4 bases between. In DNA, the CDR3 is TGTGCCAGTATGGAGAACACTGAAGCTTTCTTT. Its protein is CASMENTEAFF.

In its sample, this clonotype was seen many times. The chain employs TRBV12-3 or TRBV12-4 and TRBJ2-5, with unresolved D. The CDR3 length is 14 residues. V lost 3 bases to trimming and J lost 3 bases, with 11 bases between them. The CDR3 DNA is TGTGCCAGCAGTTTTCGAGCAGTAGAAGAGACCCAGTACTTC. This sequence encodes CASSFRAVEETQYF.

There are many counts of this clonotype. The chain joins TRBV12-3 or TRBV12-4 to TRBJ2-2; D not resolved. The CDR3 totals 13 residues. V dropped 11 bases and J dropped 6 bases, with 16 bases sitting between them. CDR3 sequence (DNA): TGTGCCGGCGGCTTTGGGTTTCCCGGGGAGCTGTTTTTT. Protein: CAGGFGFPGELFF.

The J gene is TRBJ2-5, the V gene TRBV2; D may be TRBD1 (6 bases). The CDR3 consists of 16 residues. CDR1 and CDR2 (germline): SNHLY, FYNNEI. Trimming pared 5 bases from V and 7 bases from J, leaving 23 bases between. The CDR3 spells CASSYPIRTEGRTQYF. In DNA, the CDR3 is TGTGCCAGCAGTTACCCAATAAGGACAGAAGGTCGGACCCAGTACTTC.

The rearrangement links TRBV28 to TRBJ2-7, with TRBD1 identical over 8 bases. The CDR3 spans 16 residues. With 0 bases clipped from V and 5 bases from J, the junction kept 9 bases outside the gene matches. The germline gives CDR1 MDHEN, CDR2 SYDVKM. CDR3 region: CASSLWAQGAGNEQYF. As DNA, the CDR3 is TGTGCCAGCAGTTTATGGGCTCAGGGGGCAGGGAACGAGCAGTACTTC.

This clonotype was counted between two and nine times. Its ends do not fully match the called genes, so a read error is possible. The chain uses TRBV6-5 and TRBJ2-2; TRBD2 might be the D (6 bases). Germline V gene data show CDR1 as MNHEY and CDR2 as SVGAGI. The CDR3 runs 16 residues. This CDR3 reads CSSSYRSSVYTGELFF. The DNA for the CDR3 is TGTTCCAGCAGTTACCGGTCTAGCGTTTACACCGGGGAGCTGTTTTTT.

The table lists this clonotype with a few counts. The chain employs TRBV5-1 and TRBJ2-5; D may match TRBD1 or TRBD2 (5 bases each). Trimming removed 4 bases at V and 4 bases at J, with 17 bases between. In germline, CDR1 is SGHRS, CDR2 YFSETQ. This CDR3 spans 15 amino acids. The CDR3 region has the DNA TGCGCCAGCAGCGTCACCCGAGGGGCTGGAGAGACCCAGTACTTC. Translated: CASSVTRGAGETQYF. Full variable domain (outside the CDR3, taken from reference TRBV5-1 and TRBJ2-5): KAGVTQTPRYLIKTRGQQVTLSCSPISGHRSVSWYQQTPGQGLQFLFEYFSETQRNKGNFPGRFSGRQFSNSRSEMNVSTLELGDSALYLCASSVTRGAGETQYFGPGTRLLVL.

The V call is TRBV7-2, the J call TRBJ1-1; D is possibly TRBD1 (5 bases). Trimming cost V 5 bases and J 8 bases, with 21 bases left between them. CDR1 and CDR2 from the germline V gene are SGHTA and FQGNSA. This CDR3 comprises 15 residues. CDR3 protein: CASSQVRRGRWEAFF. The CDR3 DNA sequence: TGTGCCAGCAGCCAGGTGCGGAGGGGTCGGTGGGAAGCTTTCTTT.